What follows are 22 T cell receptor beta chains derived from one specimen sequenced in a study of blood T cells in healthy people across ages. Primers used in a second PCR of roughly 6 to 11 cycles were a sample-barcoded 5' primer and a J-beta primer mix. From the 5' RACE reads, TCRdb called clonotypes with MiXCR, one entry per CDR3 protein. The data show around 750,000 distinct CDR3 sequences, 40% to 65% seen once. Sequencing was done on a sample of blood. The origin of the receptors is an elderly man in good health.

This chain uses TRBV6-1 with TRBJ2-2; D call uncertain. Germline loops: CDR1 MNHNS, CDR2 SASEGT. V gave up 2 bases and J gave up 8 bases, with 3 bases separating them. CDR3 length: 11 amino acids. CDR3 amino acids: CASSEPGELFF. The CDR3 bases are TGTGCCAGCAGTGAACCGGGGGAGCTGTTTTTT.

The chain recombines TRBV12-3 or TRBV12-4 with TRBJ2-5, with D tentatively TRBD2 (6 bases). The V and J ends lost 9 bases and 5 bases respectively, with 13 bases between them. CDR3 length: 12 residues. CDR3 protein: CASAGKRETQYF. The CDR3 DNA follows: TGTGCCAGTGCGGGGAAGCGGGAGACCCAGTACTTC.

The rearrangement uses TRBV20-1 and TRBJ2-1; 8 bases are a match to TRBD2. The CDR3 contains 11 residues. Germline V gene lookup returns CDR1 DFQATT and CDR2 SNEGSKA (reference sequence). V gave up 6 bases and J gave up 8 bases; unmatched junction bases: 3. CDR3 DNA: TGCAGTGCGCCACTAGCGGATGAGCAGTTCTTC. This codes for CSAPLADEQFF.

Here the CDR3 DNA reads TGTGCCACCAGTGATTTGGAGACACAAGAGACCCAGTACTTC. Translating gives CATSDLETQETQYF. V gene TRBV24-1 combines with J gene TRBJ2-5; D remains ambiguous. Per germline, CDR1 KGHDR and CDR2 SFDVKD. V was shortened by 0 bases and J by 2 bases, with 6 bases between the two germline ends. The CDR3 extends over 14 amino acids.

As to this clonotype: Mismatch with germline at one junction end may stem from a read error. The rearrangement links TRBV4-1 to TRBJ2-1, with TRBD2 matching over 14 bases. CDR3 length equals 20 residues. The germline gives CDR1 MGHRA, CDR2 YSYEKL. The CDR3 sequence: CASSRGPGLAGVGSYNKQFF. The CDR3, as DNA: TGCGCCAGCAGCCGAGGCCCGGGACTAGCGGGAGTTGGCTCCTACAATAAGCAGTTCTTC.

The sample holds a few counts of this clonotype. CDR3 in amino acids: CSASVQGPYEQYF. In DNA form, the CDR3 reads TGCAGTGCTAGTGTGCAGGGACCCTACGAGCAGTACTTC. This sequence joins TRBV20-1 and TRBJ2-7; D possibly uses TRBD1 or TRBD2 (5 bases each). The V end lost 3 bases, the J end lost 2 bases, and 11 bases lay between the germline ends. The CDR3 sequence is 13 residues long. CDR1 is DFQATT and CDR2 is SNEGSKA in the germline V gene (reference sequence).

The chain is built from TRBV5-1 and TRBJ1-2; a weak D match, TRBD1 (5 bases). Trimming removed 4 bases from V and 4 bases from J, with 20 bases in between. The germline gives CDR1 SGHRS, CDR2 YFSETQ. The length of the CDR3 is 16 residues. CDR3 residues: CASSLGRGRHVYGYTF. DNA for the CDR3: TGCGCCAGCAGCCTGGGGCGGGGACGTCACGTCTATGGCTACACCTTC.

With respect to this clonotype: The germline gene is not matched at one end of the junction; a read error may be the cause. The rearrangement uses TRBV28 and TRBJ1-6; no clear D gene. Germline V gene sequence: CDR1 MDHEN, CDR2 SYDVKM. There are 13 residues in the CDR3. The chain's CDR3 is CASSVWPNSPLHF. The CDR3 DNA reads TGTGCCAGCAGTGTATGGCCGAATTCACCCCTCCACTTT.

Turning to this clonotype: An end of the junction differs from the germline gene, which may be a read error. V and J are TRBV6-1 and TRBJ2-3, with D possibly TRBD1 on 5 matching bases. This CDR3 comprises 13 residues. Germline-derived CDR1 and CDR2 are MNHNS and SASEGT. DNA for the CDR3: TGTGCCAGCAATGAAGGTAAAGACAGATACGCGTATTTT. It is translated as CASNEGKDRYAYF.

This clonotype occurred a few times. The chain couples TRBV25-1 to TRBJ2-5; 10 positions agree with TRBD2. Germline CDR1 MGHDK, CDR2 SYGVNS. V gave up 2 bases and J gave up 7 bases; unmatched junction bases: 10. CDR3 length: 16 residues. Here the CDR3 reads CASSEARLAGSGTQYF. The CDR3 DNA is TGTGCCAGCAGTGAAGCAAGACTAGCGGGTTCAGGGACCCAGTACTTC.

The rearrangement uses TRBV6-6 and TRBJ2-3; 7 nucleotides match TRBD2. Germline V gene lookup returns CDR1 MNHNY and CDR2 SVGAGI (reference sequence). CDR3 size: 15 residues. Losses at the gene ends were 0 bases for V and 14 bases for J; bases not matched to a gene: 14. The CDR3 loop reads CASSYSAGVQRYAYF. CDR3 bases: TGTGCCAGCAGTTACTCTGCGGGAGTGCAGAGATACGCGTATTTT.

The CDR3 protein is CATSRLAGECYNEQFF. DNA for the CDR3: TGTGCCACCAGTCGGCTAGCGGGAGAATGCTACAATGAGCAGTTCTTC. The chain uses TRBV24-1 and TRBJ2-1; 10 nucleotides match TRBD2. The CDR3 covers 16 residues. V dropped 6 bases and J dropped 3; count of bases not matched to a gene: 7. Germline CDR1 KGHDR, CDR2 SFDVKD.

This clonotype has more than one count but fewer than ten. The CDR3 is CASSLPGRSSYEQYF. In nucleotides, the CDR3 is TGTGCCAGCAGCCTCCCGGGACGTAGCTCCTACGAGCAGTACTTC. V gene TRBV4-2 combines with J gene TRBJ2-7; perhaps D is TRBD1 or TRBD2 (5 bases each). V dropped 4 bases and J dropped 0 bases, with 13 bases sitting between them. The CDR3 totals 15 residues. The germline CDR1 and CDR2 sequences are LGHNA and YNFKEQ.

This clonotype has a handful of counts. The V call is TRBV5-1, the J call TRBJ2-7; 8 bases fit TRBD1. Germline V gives CDR1 SGHRS, CDR2 YFSETQ. With 5 bases clipped from V and 6 bases from J, the junction kept 10 bases outside the gene matches. The CDR3 consists of 14 residues. CDR3 in amino acids: CASSFDRGQFEQYF. Written as DNA, the CDR3 is TGCGCCAGCAGTTTCGACAGGGGTCAGTTCGAGCAGTACTTC.

The chain joins TRBV12-5 to TRBJ2-7; no clear D gene. This CDR3 spans 14 amino acids. CDR1 and CDR2 from the germline V gene are LGHNT and FRNRAP. The V and J ends lost 2 bases and 2 bases respectively, with 10 bases between them. CDR3 residues: CASGLIGTPYEQYF. DNA of the CDR3: TGTGCTAGTGGTTTGATCGGCACTCCCTACGAGCAGTACTTC.

This clonotype was seen only a few times. The rearrangement links TRBV28 to TRBJ2-1; D possibly matches TRBD1 or TRBD2 (5 bases each). Germline CDR1 and CDR2: MDHEN and SYDVKM. CDR3 length equals 13 residues. V dropped 1 base and J dropped 7 bases, with 8 bases sitting between them. The CDR3 nucleotides are TGTGCCAGCAGTTTATTCGGGACGAATGAGCAGTTCTTC. This translates into CASSLFGTNEQFF.

DNA for the CDR3: TGTGCCAGCAGCGTAGGAGGGGCAGATTATTCACCCCTCCACTTT. It encodes CASSVGGADYSPLHF. The chain couples TRBV9 to TRBJ1-6; perhaps TRBD1 as D (5 bases). Trimming shortened V by 0 bases and J by 8 bases, and 12 bases separated the two germline ends. The CDR3 runs 15 residues. Germline V gives CDR1 SGDLS, CDR2 YYNGEE.

The J gene is TRBJ2-3, the V gene TRBV6-1, with 9 bases aligning to TRBD2. The germline V gene has CDR1 MNHNS and CDR2 SASEGT. The J segment lost 9 bases and the V segment lost 7 bases, leaving 11 bases of the junction unmatched. This CDR3 is built from 14 residues. In DNA, the CDR3 is TGTGCCAGCAAAAGAGGGGCGGGAGGGGAGACGCAGTATTTT. This encodes CASKRGAGGETQYF.

The rearrangement joins TRBV6-4 to TRBJ2-1; the match to TRBD1 covers 10 bases. Trimming removed 3 bases from V and 2 bases from J; junction bases left unmatched: 1. CDR1 and CDR2 (germline): MRHNA, SNTAGT. The CDR3 sequence is 15 residues long. CDR3 protein: CASSEGQGAYNEQFF. The CDR3 DNA reads as TGTGCCAGCAGTGAAGGACAGGGGGCCTACAATGAGCAGTTCTTC.

The rearrangement joins TRBV5-1 to TRBJ2-2, with D perhaps matching TRBD2 (5 bases). Germline CDR1 SGHRS, CDR2 YFSETQ. Between the trimmed V and J ends, which lost 5 bases and 1 base, there was a span of 9 bases. CDR3 length equals 14 residues. CDR3 sequence (DNA): TGCGCCAGCAGTTCCAGCGGGAACACCGGGGAGCTGTTTTTT. Protein sequence: CASSSSGNTGELFF.

In regard to this clonotype: A junction end diverges from the germline sequence, so it may reflect a read error. The chain couples TRBV27 to TRBJ2-7; TRBD2 is a possible D gene (8 bases). This CDR3 has 15 residues. Germline V gene data show CDR1 as MNHEY and CDR2 as SMNVEV (reference sequence). CDR3 coding DNA: TGTGTCAGCAGCCGAGAGGGGGCGGGAGGCTACGAGCAGTACTTC. Its protein product is CVSSREGAGGYEQYF.

Of note for this clonotype: One junction end disagrees with the germline gene, perhaps due to a read error. The chain recombines TRBV27 with TRBJ2-3, with TRBD2 identical over 8 bases. Germline V gene sequence: CDR1 MNHEY, CDR2 SMNVEV (reference sequence). The CDR3 is made up of 16 amino acids. The CDR3 DNA is TGTGCCTGCAGTTCTCGGGCTAGCGGGAGCACAGATACGCAGTATTTT. This gives the protein CACSSRASGSTDTQYF.